This is a list of T cell receptor beta chains from one sample in a study of T cells in Graves' hyperthyroidism and ophthalmopathy. TCRdb re-analysed the multiplex PCR reads in MiXCR, keeping a single row per CDR3 protein. The table includes 310,000 or so distinct CDR3 sequences, about 17% detected once. What was sequenced was blood. The receptors stem from a woman aged 60-70 years with Graves' ophthalmopathy. CDR3s include the opening cysteine and the closing phenylalanine or tryptophan. D genes are given only for firm matches. Clone size, where shown, is once, few, many, or a class for clones that have expanded.

size,J,D,V,CDR3,DNA
.,TRBJ2-7,.,TRBV6-1,CASSDRVREQYF,TGTGCCAGCAGTGACAGGGTTCGCGAGCAGTACTTC
.,TRBJ2-1,TRBD2,TRBV11-2,CASRRGRAEWNEQFF,TGTGCCAGCAGGCGGGGGAGGGCCGAATGGAATGAGCAGTTCTTC
many,TRBJ2-5,.,TRBV3-1,CASSQDQETQYF,TGTGCCAGCAGCCAAGATCAAGAGACCCAGTACTTC
few,TRBJ1-6,.,TRBV4-1,CASSQPGSGYNSPLHF,TGCGCCAGCAGCCAACCGGGCTCAGGCTACAATTCACCCCTCCACTTT
few,TRBJ2-3,TRBD2,TRBV5-1,CASSLVAGVPTDTQYF,TGCGCCAGCAGCTTGGTTGCGGGAGTCCCCACGGATACGCAGTATTTT
.,TRBJ2-1,.,TRBV5-1,CASSFLTGANEQFF,TGCGCCAGCAGCTTCCTCACGGGGGCCAATGAGCAGTTCTTC
.,TRBJ2-3,TRBD2,TRBV14,CASSQVWILAGETDTQYF,TGTGCCAGCAGCCAAGTCTGGATACTAGCGGGAGAGACAGATACGCAGTATTTT
many,TRBJ2-7,.,TRBV20-1,CSARSVKWRDYEQYF,TGCAGTGCTAGATCGGTTAAGTGGAGGGACTACGAGCAGTACTTC
.,TRBJ2-3,TRBD2,TRBV20-1,CSARVASGRVDTQYF,TGCAGTGCTAGGGTCGCTAGCGGGAGAGTAGATACGCAGTATTTT
many,TRBJ1-2,.,TRBV12-3/TRBV12-4,CASSLGQGFLDGYTF,TGTGCCAGCAGTTTGGGGCAGGGTTTCTTGGACGGCTACACCTTC
few,TRBJ1-1,.,TRBV7-8,CASSLGSGLEAFF,TGTGCCAGCAGCTTAGGTTCGGGGCTTGAAGCTTTCTTT
many,TRBJ1-6,.,TRBV20-1,CSARGGSDNSPLHF,TGCAGTGCTAGAGGAGGGTCTGATAATTCACCCCTCCACTTT
few,TRBJ2-2,TRBD2,TRBV7-6,CASSPAGAGGPVPGELFF,TGTGCCAGCAGCCCTGCCGGGGCGGGGGGGCCGGTCCCCGGGGAGCTGTTTTTT
few,TRBJ2-7,.,TRBV2,CASRAGYEQYF,TGTGCCAGCAGAGCCGGCTACGAGCAGTACTTC
few,TRBJ2-1,TRBD2,TRBV6-6,CASSYSISGGYNEQFF,TGTGCCAGCAGTTACTCGATTAGCGGGGGGTACAATGAGCAGTTCTTC
many,TRBJ2-1,TRBD1,TRBV7-2,CASSWTGGLGTDEQFF,TGTGCCAGCAGCTGGACAGGGGGCCTCGGAACGGATGAGCAGTTCTTC
.,TRBJ1-3,.,TRBV20-1,CSASSTGDSGNTIYF,TGCAGTGCTAGTAGTACCGGGGACTCTGGAAACACCATATATTTT
many,TRBJ1-5,.,TRBV27,CASSLRTAGGNQPQHF,TGTGCCAGCAGTTTGCGGACGGCGGGCGGCAATCAGCCCCAGCATTTT
many,TRBJ1-1,TRBD1,TRBV7-2,CASSLWGTGNTEAFF,TGTGCCAGCAGCTTATGGGGGACAGGGAACACTGAAGCTTTCTTT
.,TRBJ2-7,.,TRBV11-2,CASSLGQASSYEQYF,TGTGCCAGCAGCTTGGGGCAGGCTAGCTCCTACGAGCAGTACTTC
.,TRBJ2-2,.,TRBV15,CATSRDVGGTGELFF,TGTGCCACCAGCAGAGACGTAGGAGGCACCGGGGAGCTGTTTTTT
many,TRBJ2-4,TRBD1,TRBV11-2,CASSLRTGVGNIQYF,TGTGCCAGCAGCTTAAGGACAGGGGTTGGAAACATTCAGTACTTC
few,TRBJ2-3,.,TRBV7-3,CASSLMVADTQYF,TGTGCCAGCAGCTTAATGGTCGCAGATACGCAGTATTTT
.,TRBJ2-7,.,TRBV24-1,CATIIGTDSYEQYF,TGTGCCACCATCATTGGGACGGACTCCTACGAGCAGTACTTC
.,TRBJ2-5,TRBD1,TRBV25-1,CASTWGCRQGRGPQETQYF,TGTGCCAGCACTTGGGGGTGCCGACAGGGAAGGGGACCCCAAGAGACCCAGTACTTC
many,TRBJ1-4,.,TRBV7-2,CASSLARPGDNEKLFF,TGTGCCAGCAGCTTAGCCAGGCCGGGAGATAATGAAAAACTGTTTTTT
few,TRBJ2-5,.,TRBV15,CATSRVQSVGETQYF,TGTGCCACCAGCAGAGTACAGTCCGTAGGGGAGACCCAGTACTTC
few,TRBJ2-1,TRBD2,TRBV14,CASSQPGTSGSNEQFF,TGTGCCAGCAGCCAACCCGGGACTAGCGGATCCAATGAGCAGTTCTTC
few,TRBJ2-7,.,TRBV19,CASSIGGILSYEQYF,TGTGCCAGTAGTATCGGAGGGATCCTCTCCTACGAGCAGTACTTC
.,TRBJ2-3,.,TRBV20-1,CSARGGGGTDTQYF,TGCAGTGCTAGAGGAGGGGGGGGAACAGATACGCAGTATTTT
few,TRBJ1-6,.,TRBV11-2,CASSRVGEGNNSPLHF,TGTGCCAGCAGCCGCGTGGGGGAAGGGAATAATTCACCCCTCCACTTT
many,TRBJ1-2,.,TRBV7-8,CASSLIQVANGYTF,TGTGCCAGCAGCTTAATACAGGTTGCAAATGGCTACACCTTC
.,TRBJ2-7,TRBD2,TRBV27,CASSSFSGRSHEQYF,TGTGCCAGCAGTTCATTTAGCGGGAGATCCCACGAGCAGTACTTC
many,TRBJ1-5,.,TRBV24-1,CATQRAGSNQPQHF,TGTGCCACCCAGAGGGCGGGTAGCAATCAGCCCCAGCATTTT
many,TRBJ1-6,.,TRBV7-2,CASSLGVGGSYNSPLHF,TGTGCCAGCAGCTTAGGGGTGGGGGGGTCCTATAATTCACCCCTCCACTTT
many,TRBJ2-1,TRBD1,TRBV7-9,CASSSRQGRLSYNEQFF,TGTGCCAGCAGCTCTAGACAGGGTCGGTTGAGCTACAATGAGCAGTTCTTC
.,TRBJ2-1,TRBD2,TRBV12-3/TRBV12-4,CASSLPRGVAGSYNEQFF,TGTGCCAGCAGTTTACCCCGCGGGGTAGCGGGATCCTACAATGAGCAGTTCTTC
many,TRBJ2-7,TRBD2,TRBV27,CASGDRSGRASYEQYF,TGTGCCAGCGGGGACCGAAGCGGGAGGGCCTCCTACGAGCAGTACTTC
many,TRBJ1-3,.,TRBV7-2,CASSNTGGGNTIYF,TGTGCCAGCAGCAACACCGGAGGGGGAAACACCATATATTTT
many,TRBJ2-1,TRBD1,TRBV5-4,CASSSGTGVYNEQFF,TGTGCCAGCAGCTCCGGGACAGGGGTCTACAATGAGCAGTTCTTC
.,TRBJ2-7,TRBD2,TRBV7-2,CASSFGTSGRDSYEQYF,TGTGCCAGCAGCTTCGGGACTAGCGGGAGAGACTCCTACGAGCAGTACTTC